This TCR beta chain was found in a study of blood T cell repertoires in COVID-19 (dated by TCRdb to 2020 to 2021). With respect to the entire study: Samples from collaborators originated in the United States, Italy and Spain and spanned both the acute and convalescent phases of COVID-19. Deeply sampled blood TCRbeta repertoires from subjects exposed to, actively infected with, or recovered from COVID-19 were included in the dataset. Where HLA class I and class II types were available, the types were taken from metadata supplied by the sample provider, not from assay-based typing. The samples were drawn from two sources: the first 160 participants of the ongoing ImmuneRACE study, and 1,000 to 1,500 subjects contributed by 6 global collaborators. The repertoires were released in a freely available public database meant as a resource for research on the immune response to SARS-CoV-2. The prospective study material was composed of cDNA or gDNA derived from T cells, B-cell-depleted T cells, or PBMCs. The sample metadata nearly always contained a de-identified subject ID, COVID-19 status, age in years and sex.

Collaborating institutions collected whole blood in K2EDTA tubes following their own protocols. Collaborator samples were shipped for TCRbeta analysis as frozen whole blood, isolated PBMCs, or DNA extracted from either sample type. Study-wide findings and limitations: The quantity of clinical and demographic metadata differed by source and by participant and was supplied without curation.

Remarks on this clone: No antigen is known for it. There are no base qualities to consult, and no much larger clone falls within one base.

V and J are trimmed by 5 bases and 3 bases, and the gene matches miss 8 bases of the junction. CDR1 and CDR2, looked up from the germline V gene (reference sequence), are LGHDT and YNNKEL. The CDR3, from cysteine to phenylalanine, totals 17 residues. CDR3 DNA only is kept here, 51 bases in frame from base 1. TCRbeta CDR3 regions were amplified from genomic DNA by means of the immunoSEQ Assay, a bias-controlled multiplex PCR. The source study handled its data this way. The number of nucleated cells in each sample was estimated by amplification of reference gene primers within the assay. Sequence reads were collapsed and filtered to measure the absolute abundance of every unique TCRbeta CDR3 rearrangement. For each sample, productive Simpson clonality was calculated by taking the square root of Simpson's diversity index across productive rearrangements. Here the immuneACCESS table is served through TCRdb, limited to in-frame sequences with V and J called. Missing clones are a known gap in these copies; in checked studies unresolved V genes cover under half, and the rest lacks a known reason. D and trimming come from the DNA, and the V and J calls and clone size come from that table. The sample profile shows tens of thousands of clones; over 80% of them were found once. Jointly, the top ten make up 5% to 7.5% of the sample.

Recombination linked TRBV3-1 (or the pseudogene TRBV3-2) to TRBJ2-1; a stretch of 12 junction bases matches TRBD2. This receptor was identified in a woman aged 45 to 65 with acute or convalescent COVID-19. The sequencing input was peripheral blood. At the DNA level, the sequence is TGTGCCAGCAGCTCAGGGGCTAGCGGGGGGGACTACAATGAGCAGTTCTTC. Translation gives CASSSGASGGDYNEQFF.